This entry concerns a single T cell receptor (beta chain). The data derive from a study of blood T cell repertoires in COVID-19. In the study overall: The analysed material was cDNA or gDNA that came from T cells, B-cell-depleted T cells, or PBMCs.

The method was immunoSEQ multiplex PCR; TCRdb's version includes in-frame clones alone and lacks a portion of them. The table includes tens of thousands of clones, 88% detected once. This CDR3 is built from 13 residues. Trimming left V 8 bases short and J 7 bases short, with 14 bases between. Germline lookup yields CDR1 MGHDK and CDR2 SYGVNS. This receptor was taken from a human donor in a cohort sampled during active COVID-19. The chain is built from TRBV25-1 and TRBJ1-4; weak D call: TRBD1 (5 bases). Sequencing used peripheral blood. CDR3 bases: TGTGCCAGCCAAAGGGGCGCCGGTGAAAAACTGTTTTTT. Its protein is CASQRGAGEKLFF.